This T cell receptor (beta chain) was obtained from a study of T-cell reconstitution after alpha-beta-depleted transplantation in children. This clonotype was observed a handful of times. CDR3 length: 15 residues. With 6 bases removed from V and 0 bases from J, the gap between germline ends came to 11 bases. Unique molecular identifiers were used in preparing the TCRbeta library. TCRdb used MiXCR to reprocess the PCR reads, holding one entry per CDR3 protein. The table has 450,000 to 500,000 distinct CDR3 sequences, 9.5% to 15% seen once. This receptor was taken from a human donor who donated a stem cell graft to a child with combined immunodeficiency. The sequencing here drew on PBMCs from the stem cell graft donor, taken from the stem cell graft. The chain uses TRBV12-3 or TRBV12-4 and TRBJ2-2; the D gene is possibly TRBD2 (6 bases). The CDR3, as DNA: TGTGCCAGCAGCCAAGCGGGCGCGAACACCGGGGAGCTGTTTTTT. Its protein is CASSQAGANTGELFF.